These 27 T cell receptor beta chains were sequenced from one sample in a study of brain T cells in children with intractable seizures. Data came from immunoSEQ multiplex PCR; TCRdb stores just in-frame clones and leaves some out. The sample has a few hundred thousand clones; over 90% are singletons. Time point: blood from clinic visit 5 months post-surgery; TSC patient then seizure free. The material sequenced was peripheral blood, taken 5 to 6 months after surgery. The receptors stem from a boy under two years old with tuberous sclerosis and intractable seizures.

The V gene is TRBV27, the J gene TRBJ2-1; 9 bases agree with TRBD1. CDR1 MNHEY and CDR2 SMNVEV come from the germline V gene (reference sequence). The CDR3 is made up of 16 amino acids. V was clipped by 6 bases and J by 3 bases; unmatched bases: 9. CDR3 region: CASREGGDRDYNEQFF. The CDR3 DNA sequence: TGTGCCAGCAGAGAGGGAGGGGACAGGGACTACAATGAGCAGTTCTTC.

With regard to this clone: Other nucleotide sequences in the sample specify the same CDR3. The chain has TRBV19 and TRBJ2-1; 8 bases match TRBD2. There are 14 residues in the CDR3. V gave up 1 base and J gave up 8 bases; unmatched junction bases: 4. CDR1 LNHDA and CDR2 SQIVND come from the germline V gene (reference sequence). The CDR3 loop is CASSIGLAGDEQFF. CDR3 nucleotides: TGTGCCAGTAGTATAGGCCTAGCGGGTGATGAGCAGTTCTTC.

The DNA of the CDR3 is TGTGCCAGCAGGGAGGGAGTGAGGAATTCACCCCTCCACTTT. Translating gives CASREGVRNSPLHF. This chain uses TRBV2 with TRBJ1-6; D not certain. V was shortened by 6 bases and J by 7 bases, with 13 bases between the two germline ends. The CDR3 consists of 14 residues. Germline assignment: CDR1 SNHLY and CDR2 FYNNEI. Complete variable domain (other parts from reference TRBV2 and TRBJ1-6): EPEVTQTPSHQVTQMGQEVILRCVPISNHLYFYWYRQILGQKVEFLVSFYNNEISEKSEIFDDQFSVERPDGSNFTLKIRSTKLEDSAMYFCASREGVRNSPLHFGNGTRLTVT.

This chain links TRBV10-1 with TRBJ2-1, with 7 nucleotides matching TRBD1. The CDR3 has 18 residues. Germline loops: CDR1 WNHNN, CDR2 SYGVQD (reference sequence). V lost 5 bases, J lost 4 bases, and 17 bases stayed unmatched. The CDR3 spells CASSSSDRVGKGYNEQFF. The CDR3 DNA follows: TGCGCCAGCAGTTCATCTGACAGGGTAGGGAAAGGGTACAATGAGCAGTTCTTC.

The chain has TRBV6-5 and TRBJ2-2; D might be TRBD2 (6 bases). V was cut by 7 bases and J by 5 bases, with 17 bases left in between. The CDR3 has 15 amino acids. Per the germline V gene, CDR1 is MNHEY and CDR2 is SVGAGI. CDR3 bases: TGTGCCAGCAATGGGGCGGGGCGCGGAACCGGGGAGCTGTTTTTT. This gives the protein CASNGAGRGTGELFF.

CDR3 nucleotides: TGTGCCAGCAGTGAACACCCGGGACAGGGGGCTTCCTACGAGCAGTACTTC. It encodes CASSEHPGQGASYEQYF. This chain uses TRBV2 with TRBJ2-7; 12 positions match TRBD1. Per the germline V gene, CDR1 is SNHLY and CDR2 is FYNNEI. The CDR3 totals 17 residues. Unmatched junction bases numbered 6, after V lost 2 bases and J lost 1 base.

The chain joins TRBV6-4 to TRBJ2-1; D not resolved. From germline, CDR1 is MRHNA and CDR2 SNTAGT. Trimming shortened V by 6 bases and J by 0 bases, and 6 bases separated the two germline ends. There are 13 residues in the CDR3. The CDR3 protein is CASSSSSYNEQFF. The CDR3 DNA follows: TGTGCCAGCAGCTCGAGCTCCTACAATGAGCAGTTCTTC.

The rearrangement uses TRBV20-1 and TRBJ1-6; possible D gene TRBD1, 5 bases. Germline CDR1 is DFQATT and CDR2 is SNEGSKA (reference sequence). V dropped 3 bases and J dropped 6 bases, with 12 bases sitting between them. This CDR3 contains 14 residues. DNA of the CDR3: TGCAGTGCTAGTTCGGGGGGTAGTAATTCACCCCTCCACTTT. It codes for CSASSGGSNSPLHF.

This chain links TRBV29-1 with TRBJ1-5; D uncertain. Per germline, CDR1 SQVTM and CDR2 ANQGSEA. This CDR3 has 13 amino acids. Trimming pared 4 bases from V and 5 bases from J, leaving 12 bases between. In DNA, the CDR3 is TGCAGCGTTGCGGGGTATCCGGATCAGCCCCAGCATTTT. This translates into CSVAGYPDQPQHF.

DNA for the CDR3: TGTGCCAGCGCCATCTTGGGTGGGTCCTACGAGCAGTACTTC. It codes for CASAILGGSYEQYF. V is TRBV28 and J is TRBJ2-7; D gene unclear. Germline lookup yields CDR1 MDHEN and CDR2 SYDVKM. The CDR3 length is 14 residues. V lost 8 bases and J lost 1, with 15 bases in between. Based on the CDR3 plus reference TRBV28 and TRBJ2-7, the full variable domain is DVKVTQSSRYLVKRTGEKVFLECVQDMDHENMFWYRQDPGLGLRLIYFSYDVKMKEKGDIPEGYSVSREKKERFSLILESASTNQTSMYLCASAILGGSYEQYFGPGTRLTVT.

The chain recombines TRBV11-3 with TRBJ2-2, with 7 positions matching TRBD1. V shed 4 bases, J shed 3 bases, and the junction held 5 bases outside the gene matches. Looked up from germline, CDR1 is SGHNT and CDR2 is YENEEA. The length of the CDR3 is 15 residues. CDR3 DNA: TGTGCCAGCAGCTCGTCGACAGGGTACACCGGGGAGCTGTTTTTT. Translation gives CASSSSTGYTGELFF.

The chain has TRBV25-1 and TRBJ1-3; D is undetermined. CDR3 length: 14 amino acids. V lost 4 bases to trimming and J lost 4 bases, with 11 bases between them. Germline-derived CDR1 and CDR2 are MGHDK and SYGVNS. The DNA of the CDR3 is TGTGCCAGCAGTGGACTGACCCTGGGAAACACCATATATTTT. Translation: CASSGLTLGNTIYF.

The CDR3 region has the DNA TGTGCCACCACCCCTTGGCCTCCAGGAGGTTCACCCCTCCACTTT. Protein product: CATTPWPPGGSPLHF. The V call is TRBV19, the J call TRBJ1-6; D remains ambiguous. CDR3 length: 15 amino acids. CDR1 and CDR2 from the germline V gene are LNHDA and SQIVND (reference sequence). V dropped 10 bases and J dropped 9 bases, with 22 bases sitting between them.

This rearrangement joins TRBV21-1 to TRBJ2-1; the table's TRBD1 call for D was not verified on the DNA. TRBV21-1 is a listed pseudogene. This CDR3 has 13 residues. CDR3 loop: CASSTEDSDEQFF. The CDR3, as DNA: TGTGCCAGCAGCACCGAGGACAGCGATGAGCAGTTCTTC.

The rearrangement uses TRBV27 and TRBJ2-7; 7 nucleotides match TRBD1. The ends lost 6 bases at V and 3 bases at J; junction bases unmatched: 8. The CDR3 length is 14 residues. Germline values: CDR1 MNHEY, CDR2 SMNVEV (reference sequence). CDR3 sequence: CASSPQDRNYEQYF. CDR3 nucleotides: TGTGCCAGCAGCCCACAGGACAGGAACTACGAGCAGTACTTC.

The chain has TRBV6-6 and TRBJ1-5; the D gene is possibly TRBD1 (5 bases). There are 15 residues in the CDR3. The V end was cut by 2 bases, the J end by 2 bases, with 10 bases between. CDR1 and CDR2 from the germline V gene are MNHNY and SVGAGI (reference sequence). Written as DNA, the CDR3 is TGTGCCAGCAGTTACGGGGCGGAAGGCAATCAGCCCCAGCATTTT. Encoded protein: CASSYGAEGNQPQHF.

With respect to this clone: The same CDR3 is also encoded by other DNA sequences in this sample. The rearrangement links TRBV12-3 or TRBV12-4 to TRBJ2-7; 7 nucleotides align to TRBD1. This CDR3 comprises 11 residues. V shed 6 bases and J 4 bases; nucleotides not matched to a gene: 0. The CDR3 sequence: CASRTGYEQYF. In DNA, the CDR3 is TGTGCCAGCAGGACAGGGTACGAGCAGTACTTC.

The chain employs TRBV19 and TRBJ1-2, with D possibly matching TRBD1 (5 bases). The V gene's germline CDR1 is LNHDA and CDR2 SQIVND (reference sequence). The CDR3 is made up of 13 amino acids. V was clipped by 9 bases and J by 0 bases, with 11 bases between them. CDR3 amino acids: CASRSRANYGYTF. The CDR3 region has the DNA TGTGCCAGCCGCTCCAGGGCTAACTATGGCTACACCTTC.

J is TRBJ1-1 and V is TRBV6-6; tentative D call: TRBD1 (6 bases). The CDR3 is 14 residues long. The germline V and J ends were trimmed by 8 bases and 1 base, with 14 bases remaining between them. Germline CDR1 reads MNHNY; CDR2 reads SVGAGI (reference sequence). Here the CDR3 reads CASGTGQANTEAFF. The DNA of the CDR3 is TGTGCCAGCGGGACGGGACAAGCGAACACTGAAGCTTTCTTT.

V usage is TRBV7-8 and J usage is TRBJ2-4; no definite D call. Germline V CDR1 and CDR2: SGHVS, FQNEAQ. V gave up 1 base and J gave up 0 bases, with 13 bases separating them. The CDR3 runs 17 residues. This CDR3 reads CASSLGAGGIAKNIQYF. In nucleotides, the CDR3 is TGTGCCAGCAGCTTAGGGGCAGGTGGTATAGCCAAAAACATTCAGTACTTC.

The V and J genes are TRBV11-1 and TRBJ2-4; TRBD2 might be the D (7 bases). Per the germline V gene, CDR1 is SGHAT and CDR2 is FQDESV (reference sequence). The CDR3 has 13 residues. The ends were cut back, 5 bases at V and 6 bases at J, with 11 bases in the middle. The CDR3 bases are TGTGCCAGCAGCCCGGGGGGCGTAAACATTCAGTACTTC. This translates into CASSPGGVNIQYF.

This chain joins TRBV5-4 and TRBJ1-4, with D unresolved. This CDR3 has 15 residues. Per germline, CDR1 SGHNT and CDR2 YYREEE (reference sequence). Deletions cut 3 bases from V and 6 bases from J, with 15 bases between. This CDR3 is CASSSPTVGDEKLFF. The CDR3 DNA reads as TGTGCCAGCAGCTCCCCCACAGTAGGTGATGAAAAACTGTTTTTT.

The chain joins TRBV12-3 or TRBV12-4 to TRBJ2-7; D perhaps matches TRBD1 (5 bases). V gave up 8 bases and J gave up 0 bases, with 8 bases separating them. CDR3 length equals 12 residues. The CDR3 is CASRRDSYEQYF. CDR3 coding DNA: TGTGCCAGCCGCAGGGACTCCTACGAGCAGTACTTC.

This sequence joins TRBV11-1 and TRBJ2-7, with no clear D. There are 15 residues in the CDR3. The V gene's germline CDR1 is SGHAT and CDR2 FQDESV (reference sequence). Deletions cut 4 bases from V and 6 bases from J, with 19 bases between. CDR3 residues: CASSYRVRSGCEQYF. CDR3 DNA sequence: TGTGCCAGCAGCTACCGGGTTCGGTCGGGCTGCGAGCAGTACTTC.

The chain recombines TRBV14 with TRBJ2-5; 12 nucleotides match TRBD2. The germline V gene encodes CDR1 SGHDN and CDR2 FVKESK. The CDR3 sequence is 19 residues long. The trim removed 3 bases at V and 4 bases at J, leaving 15 bases unmatched. The CDR3 reads CASSQDVTSGGVELETQYF. The CDR3 DNA reads TGTGCCAGCAGCCAGGATGTGACTAGCGGGGGAGTGGAGCTAGAGACCCAGTACTTC.

The V call is TRBV3-1 (or the pseudogene TRBV3-2), the J call TRBJ1-2; 8 bases agree with TRBD1. Germline trimming cut 4 bases from V and 8 bases from J; bases unmatched to any gene: 6. The CDR3 length is 13 residues. In germline, CDR1 is LGHDT, CDR2 YNNKEL (reference sequence). CDR3 nucleotides: TGTGCCAGCAGCCCAGGGGGCTCAGGGGGCTACACCTTC. It yields the protein CASSPGGSGGYTF.

The chain has TRBV27 and TRBJ2-3; D call uncertain. V was trimmed by 2 bases and J by 3 bases, leaving 6 bases between them. Germline assignment: CDR1 MNHEY and CDR2 SMNVEV (reference sequence). This CDR3 comprises 13 residues. CDR3 protein: CASSLAVTDTQYF. The CDR3 DNA follows: TGTGCCAGCAGTTTAGCGGTTACAGATACGCAGTATTTT.